The present entry profiles one T cell receptor beta chain with its context. TCRdb analysed the reads with MiXCR anew, one entry per CDR3 protein. This sample has approximately 9,800 distinct CDR3 sequences, with 26% found just once. This entry is derived from a study of liver allograft versus peripheral blood T cells. As for the study in general: Liver transplant recipients had T cell receptor repertoires compared between transplanted liver and peripheral blood.

Germline assignment: CDR1 MDHEN and CDR2 SYDVKM. Trimming shortened V by 7 bases and J by 2 bases, and 8 bases separated the two germline ends. This CDR3 has 12 residues. This chain connects TRBV28 to TRBJ2-5, with D possibly matching TRBD1 (6 bases). This clonotype was obtained from a human patient who had a liver transplant. Some T cells may trace back to the graft donor. CDR3 coding DNA: TGTGCCAGCACAGGGGATCAAGAGACCCAGTACTTC. Translation: CASTGDQETQYF.